The 17 T cell receptor beta chains below all came from one sample that was sequenced in a study of T cells after yellow fever vaccination (dated by TCRdb to about 2019). Reading the label with the study, this specimen's treatment or condition is: live attenuated yellow fever vaccine strain. Libraries were made using 5' RACE. The run used an Illumina HiSeq 2500. In TCRdb, the public reads were trimmed at Q25 with fastp and aligned with MiXCR, with productive beta chains retained. A single entry per CDR3 protein holds the most common genes and DNA from its merged rows. The sample profile shows approximately 32,000 distinct CDR3 sequences; approximately 10% of them were found once. The ten largest account for around 12% of the sample. The sequences come from PBMCs, either bulk or a sorted T-cell subset (CD4+, CD8+, memory, or dextramer-sorted; not recorded which), collected roughly 15 days after the first yellow fever vaccination. These receptors came from a man aged 18 to 30 who received the YFV17D yellow fever vaccine.

This clonotype was counted many times. The rearrangement joins TRBV18 to TRBJ1-3; D gene uncertain. V was trimmed by 2 bases and J by 6 bases, leaving 11 bases between them. Looked up from germline, CDR1 is KGHSH and CDR2 is LQKENI. The CDR3 covers 14 residues. The CDR3 reads CASSPGPLINTIYF. The CDR3 DNA reads TGTGCCAGCTCACCAGGTCCCCTTATAAACACCATATATTTT.

This clonotype was found many times. The chain combines TRBV7-2 with TRBJ2-3; no reliable D call. Germline values: CDR1 SGHTA, CDR2 FQGNSA. The CDR3 runs 15 residues. The V and J ends lost 1 base and 1 base respectively, with 9 bases between them. The CDR3 spells CASSLVNQRTDTQYF. As DNA, the CDR3 is TGTGCCAGCAGCTTAGTTAACCAGCGCACAGATACGCAGTATTTT.

This clonotype occurred many times. The J gene is TRBJ2-2, the V gene TRBV12-3 or TRBV12-4, with TRBD1 identical over 8 bases. After removal of 0 bases from V and 6 bases from J, the junction contained 3 bases not matched to a gene. The CDR3 covers 15 residues. CDR3 protein: CASSLALRGPGELFF. The CDR3 nucleotides are TGTGCCAGCAGTTTAGCGCTCAGGGGGCCCGGGGAGCTGTTTTTT.

Turning to this clonotype: A much larger clone sits a single nucleotide away, making a read error possible. The chain combines TRBV7-6 with TRBJ2-5, with D hard to call. This CDR3 is 11 amino acids long. V lost 6 bases and J 7 bases, leaving 9 bases between the germline ends. Germline V CDR1 and CDR2: SGHVS, FNYEAQ. The chain's CDR3 is CASRLRATQYF. In DNA, the CDR3 is TGTGCCAGCAGACTACGCGCGACCCAGTACTTC.

Points on this clonotype: It may be a read error: a sequence one base away is much more abundant. This chain joins TRBV10-3 and TRBJ1-5; no firm D call. Germline assignment: CDR1 ENHRY and CDR2 SYGVKD. The CDR3 consists of 12 residues. CDR3 coding DNA: TGTGCCATCAGTGAGGTGGATCAGCTCCAGCATTTT. This sequence encodes CAISEVDQLQHF.

This clonotype was picked up many times. The CDR3 here is CASSPWGGQNTGELFF. CDR3 DNA: TGTGCCAGCAGCCCCTGGGGGGGACAAAACACCGGGGAGCTGTTTTTT. The gene calls are TRBV7-2 and TRBJ2-2, with D maybe TRBD2 (7 bases). Germline V gene lookup returns CDR1 SGHTA and CDR2 FQGNSA. The CDR3 loop spans 16 amino acids. V gave up 5 bases and J gave up 2 bases, with 15 bases separating them.

Many counts were recorded for this clonotype. One end of the junction does not line up with germline, which may come from a read error. The genes are TRBV5-4 and TRBJ2-1, with 10 bases lining up with TRBD2. Looked up from germline, CDR1 is SGHNT and CDR2 is YYREEE (reference sequence). This CDR3 comprises 14 residues. CDR3 sequence: CASSLGVASGGVVF. CDR3 DNA sequence: TGTGCCAGCAGCTTGGGGGTTGCGAGCGGGGGGGTGGTCTTC.

This clonotype was seen many times. The chain has TRBV2 and TRBJ2-7, with D perhaps TRBD1 or TRBD2 (6 bases each). The CDR3 covers 15 residues. V lost 5 bases to trimming and J lost 3 bases, with 17 bases between them. Germline CDR1 is SNHLY and CDR2 is FYNNEI. The CDR3 protein is CASSHRGRRDYEQYV. The CDR3 nucleotides read TGTGCCAGCAGTCACCGGGGGCGGCGGGACTACGAGCAGTACGTC.

This clonotype was detected many times. The chain links TRBV7-2 to TRBJ2-1; possible D gene TRBD2, 5 bases. This CDR3 is 13 amino acids long. V lost 5 bases to trimming and J lost 12 bases, with 17 bases between them. Looked up from germline, CDR1 is SGHTA and CDR2 is FQGNSA. Here the CDR3 reads CASSPFTSSVQFF. The DNA for the CDR3 is TGTGCCAGCAGCCCCTTTACTAGTTCTGTGCAGTTCTTC.

This clonotype was seen only a few times. The V and J genes are TRBV20-1 and TRBJ1-2, with TRBD1 identical over 10 bases. The CDR3 is 13 amino acids. Trimming at V came to 6 bases and at J to 7 bases, leaving 8 bases not matched to a gene. Germline CDR1 DFQATT, CDR2 SNEGSKA (reference sequence). CDR3 DNA sequence: TGCAGTGCCAAGGGACAGGGGAACGGTGGCTACACCTTC. It translates to CSAKGQGNGGYTF.

The table lists this clonotype with many counts. The CDR3, as DNA: TGCAGTGCTAGAGCCGGGACTAGAAGCTACGAGCAGTACTTC. Protein: CSARAGTRSYEQYF. V and J are TRBV20-1 and TRBJ2-7, with 8 nucleotides matching TRBD2. Trimming removed 1 base from V and 3 bases from J; junction bases left unmatched: 5. The V gene's germline CDR1 is DFQATT and CDR2 SNEGSKA (reference sequence). This CDR3 has 14 amino acids.

Regarding this clonotype: Being one base from a much bigger clone, this may be a read error. It is likely a read error, because the conserved phenylalanine at the end of the CDR3 is missing. The V call is TRBV11-2, the J call TRBJ2-5; D not certain. Germline CDR1 SGHAT, CDR2 FQNNGV. The CDR3 is 13 amino acids. V was cut by 0 bases and J by 11 bases, with 13 bases left in between. This chain's CDR3 is CASSLDTLQQQYL. The CDR3 bases are TGTGCCAGCAGCTTAGATACCCTCCAGCAGCAGTACTTA.

This clonotype came up many times. The V gene is TRBV4-3, the J gene TRBJ2-7; a possible D gene is TRBD2 (6 bases). Germline values: CDR1 LGHNA, CDR2 YSLEER. This CDR3 is built from 15 residues. The V end lost 4 bases, the J end lost 0 bases, and 13 bases lay between the germline ends. The CDR3 DNA reads as TGCGCCAGCAGCCCAGTGGCGGGGAGCTCCTACGAGCAGTACTTC. This codes for CASSPVAGSSYEQYF.

V gene TRBV7-9 combines with J gene TRBJ2-2; D remains ambiguous. CDR1 is SEHNR, CDR2 FQNEAQ, per germline (reference sequence). V was shortened by 4 bases and J by 3 bases, with 18 bases between the two germline ends. CDR3 length: 17 amino acids. Here the CDR3 DNA reads TGTGCCAGCAGCTCTAAAAAACGGACCGTCGACACCGGGGAGCTGTTTTTT. It is translated as CASSSKKRTVDTGELFF. The full variable domain, its missing parts supplied by reference TRBV7-9 and TRBJ2-2, is DTGVSQNPRHKITKRGQNVTFRCDPISEHNRLYWYRQTLGQGPEFLTYFQNEAQLEKSRLLSDRFSAERPKGSFSTLEIQRTEQGDSAMYLCASSSKKRTVDTGELFFGEGSRLTVL.

This clonotype has a count of ten or more. The V gene is TRBV3-1, the J gene TRBJ1-5; D might be TRBD1 (5 bases). V lost 4 bases and J 10 bases, leaving 14 bases between the germline ends. The CDR3 has 13 residues. Looked up from germline, CDR1 is LGHDT and CDR2 is YNNKEL (reference sequence). CDR3 coding DNA: TGTGCCAGCAGCCCCCGGGGGTCGGGTCCCCAGCATTTT. Amino acids: CASSPRGSGPQHF.

The chain carries TRBV7-2 and TRBJ2-5; D not resolved. The germline CDR1 and CDR2 sequences are SGHTA and FQGNSA. This CDR3 is 12 amino acids long. Trimming left V 4 bases short and J 0 bases short, with 3 bases between. The DNA for the CDR3 is TGTGCCAGCAGCTCCTACCAAGAGACCCAGTACTTC. Its protein is CASSSYQETQYF.

This clonotype was recorded at least ten times. The chain carries TRBV6-1 and TRBJ2-1; maybe TRBD1 (5 bases). V lost 6 bases and J 3 bases, leaving 9 bases between the germline ends. The CDR3 is made up of 13 amino acids. Germline V gene sequence: CDR1 MNHNS, CDR2 SASEGT. The CDR3 sequence: CASSRQSYNEQFF. DNA of the CDR3: TGTGCCAGCAGCCGACAGAGCTACAATGAGCAGTTCTTC.